This TCR beta chain comes out of a study of blood T cell repertoires in COVID-19. For the study at large: Sites across the United States, Italy and Spain contributed samples from acute and convalescent COVID-19.

Methods used by the authors: By means of reference gene primer amplification, nucleated cell counts were estimated. Sequenced by immunoSEQ multiplex PCR; TCRdb stores in-frame clones only, minus some. The DNA was the basis for D and trimming; V, J and clone size are from that table. The profile shows just over 350,000 clones, 87% of them singletons. The age range of participants was about 18 to 95 years, with residence in about two dozen US areas. V lost 8 bases and J 3 bases, leaving 11 bases between the germline ends. The germline CDR1 and CDR2 sequences are SNHLY and FYNNEI. CDR3 length: 13 residues.

The chain uses TRBV2 and TRBJ1-5; no reliable D call. The sequenced sample was PBMCs or T cells enriched from blood (not recorded which). This TCR came from a woman in her 30s who had recovered from COVID-19. The CDR3 nucleotides read TGTGCCAGCTCTACAGAAACCAATCAGCCCCAGCATTTT. The encoded protein is CASSTETNQPQHF.